What follows is one T cell receptor (beta chain) and its context. Its antigen is still unknown. Per-nucleotide qualities are absent, and no much larger clonotype sits a single base away. Systemically healthy Caucasian individuals from Russia, roughly 40 in total and aged about 6 to 100 years, were included as donors. Each donor gave ten milliliters of peripheral blood, collected into EDTA-treated Vacutainer tubes. Ficoll-Paque density-gradient centrifugation was used to isolate PBMCs, with at least 7 million per sample. Trizol reagent was used to extract total RNA from the PBMCs, yielding at least 5.5 micrograms per sample. The percentages of naive CD45RAhigh/CD27high T cells were determined by flow cytometry on a PBMC aliquot from every donor. Reading the germline V gene (reference sequence) gives CDR1 DFQATT and CDR2 SNEGSKA. From cysteine to phenylalanine, the CDR3 is 14 amino acids long. Only the CDR3 DNA is retained, 42 bases long and in frame from the first base.

The library was obtained by 5' RACE. The sequencing machine was an Illumina HiSeq 2500. The second PCR ran for roughly 7 to 12 cycles and used a J-beta primer mix along with a sample-barcoded 5' primer. Each TCR beta cDNA molecule received a unique molecular identifier from a template-switch 5' adaptor carrying 12 random nucleotides. Each sample yielded at least 3 million CDR3-containing paired-end reads. All of the RNA was converted into first-strand cDNA using the Mint cDNA synthesis kit, with a TRBC-specific oligonucleotide serving as the primer. Following uracil-DNA glycosylase treatment, all cDNA underwent a first 18-cycle PCR with the universal primers M1SS and BC2_uni_R. On the study's bioinformatics: For normalization, 1 million high-quality reads were randomly selected from each sample, with every read carrying a distinct molecular identifier. Reads sharing molecular identifiers were discarded rather than binned into consensus sequences. MiTCR, with a Q25 quality threshold and the strictest error-elimination algorithm, was used for CDR3 identification, clonotype clustering and error correction. Lower-bound total TCR beta diversity was estimated with a nonparametric unseen species model using Euler transformation. The raw public reads went through TCRdb reprocessing: fastp at Q25, MiXCR clone calling, in-frame beta chains kept. Rows are unified per CDR3 protein, each entry keeping the most common DNA and genes. What appears here as the V and J calls and clone size reflects TCRdb's work, not the paper's. The sample has about 1.4 million distinct CDR3 sequences on record, 55% to 75% of them singletons. In total, the top ten clones hold roughly 6.3% of the sample.

These data come from a study of blood T cells in healthy people across ages (dated by TCRdb to the mid-2010s). A note on the overall study: In model experiments, roughly one uniquely barcoded TCR beta cDNA molecule per two T cells was captured by template switching. Using deep sequencing normalized with unique cDNA molecular identifiers, the study measured how TCR beta repertoire diversity changes with age. Donors were grouped into four age groups: young (average about 15 years), middle-aged (39), aged (about 60) and long-lived (about 90). Donors of different ages were randomly distributed across sequencing lanes to avoid experimental bias. Two additional independent replicas of 1 million unique cDNA reads from the same blood draw were analyzed for two donors (one aged 18 to 30 and one aged 80 or older).

Study-level results and caveats: Compared with the aged group, more naive CD4+ T cells, fewer expanded clones and increased TCR diversity were shown by the long-lived group, suggesting age selection. Since profiling was done on bulk unsorted PBMCs, naive and antigen-experienced compartments could not be conclusively compared. Total diversity estimates from one million sequenced T cells were considered lower bounds and underestimates. As age increased, observed TCR beta diversity per million T cells dropped in a roughly linear way, and a significant reduction was already evident by age about 40. Because the CMV infection status of the donors was unknown, age-related changes in expanded clonotypes may potentially have been confounded. There was a strong correlation between observed TCR beta diversity and the percentage of naive T cells measured by flow cytometry.

The TCR originated in a man aged 18 to 29 in good health. Sequencing input: blood. The V gene is TRBV20-1 and the J gene is TRBJ2-4; the D region possibly corresponds to TRBD1 (5 bases align). The assigned J gene may be wrong: the sequence end matches TRBJ2-7 better. The DNA is TGCAGTGCTAGAGATATCCAGGGTGTGTACGAGCAGTACTTC. The resulting protein is CSARDIQGVYEQYF.